These 10 T cell receptor beta chains were sequenced from one sample in a study of early T cells in non-severe SARS-CoV-2 infection. TCRdb processed the 5' RACE reads anew with MiXCR; each CDR3 protein has one entry. The sample comprises fewer than 70,000 distinct CDR3 sequences, roughly 12% of which are singletons, and about 3% rests with the top ten. Sequenced sample: whole blood. These receptors were obtained from an adult who was a healthcare worker with PCR-confirmed SARS-CoV-2 infection or an uninfected control (not recorded which).

This clonotype was recorded a few times. This chain joins TRBV20-1 and TRBJ2-7, with TRBD1 identical over 9 bases. Germline V lookup: CDR1 DFQATT, CDR2 SNEGSKA (reference sequence). Trimming at V came to 3 bases and at J to 6 bases, leaving 6 bases not matched to a gene. This CDR3 has 13 residues. CDR3 residues: CSASRDRVVEQYF. CDR3 coding DNA: TGCAGTGCTAGCCGGGACAGGGTTGTCGAGCAGTACTTC.

Ten or more counts support this clonotype. V and J are TRBV7-3 and TRBJ1-5; perhaps TRBD1 as D (5 bases). V was shortened by 7 bases and J by 0 bases, with 25 bases between the two germline ends. Looked up from germline, CDR1 is SGHTA and CDR2 is FQGTGA. This CDR3 region has 19 residues. The CDR3 reads CASIQAGDRRSDSNQPQHF. For the CDR3, the DNA is TGTGCCAGCATCCAAGCGGGGGACCGTAGATCTGATAGCAATCAGCCCCAGCATTTT.

The chain couples TRBV19 to TRBJ2-1; the D gene is possibly TRBD1 (6 bases). Per the germline V gene, CDR1 is LNHDA and CDR2 is SQIVND (reference sequence). V gave up 3 bases and J gave up 0 bases, with 9 bases separating them. The CDR3 totals 15 residues. The CDR3 sequence is CASSMDRSSYNEQFF. The CDR3 DNA reads as TGTGCCAGTAGTATGGACAGAAGCTCCTACAATGAGCAGTTCTTC.

This clonotype was seen at least ten times. The genes are TRBV28 and TRBJ1-4, with TRBD1 matching 7 bases. Germline CDR1 is MDHEN and CDR2 is SYDVKM. The CDR3 is 16 amino acids. The V gene end was trimmed by 3 bases and the J gene end by 0 bases; junction bases not matched to a gene: 4. CDR3 in DNA: TGTGCCAGCAGTTTCTCCGACAGGGCAACTAATGAAAAACTGTTTTTT. As protein: CASSFSDRATNEKLFF.

This clonotype was picked up many times. V and J are TRBV29-1 and TRBJ1-2; weak D call: TRBD1 (6 bases). Germline-derived CDR1 and CDR2 are SQVTM and ANQGSEA. Between the trimmed V and J ends, which lost 5 bases and 8 bases, there was a span of 18 bases. The CDR3 contains 13 residues. The CDR3 region has the DNA TGCAGCGTTACTGGACAGCCCGGGGGAGGCTACACCTTC. This codes for CSVTGQPGGGYTF.

The chain recombines TRBV12-3 or TRBV12-4 with TRBJ1-3; tentative D call: TRBD1 (5 bases). V dropped 3 bases and J dropped 4 bases, with 7 bases sitting between them. This CDR3 comprises 13 residues. The CDR3 here is CASSFSGGNTIYF. The CDR3 DNA reads TGTGCCAGCAGTTTTTCAGGGGGAAACACCATATATTTT.

The J gene is TRBJ1-5, the V gene TRBV19; a weak D match, TRBD1 (5 bases). The V end was cut by 6 bases, the J end by 0 bases, with 12 bases between. This CDR3 has 15 residues. Germline CDR1 LNHDA, CDR2 SQIVND (reference sequence). The CDR3 loop is CASRPLQVSNQPQHF. DNA for the CDR3: TGTGCCAGTAGGCCACTACAGGTTAGCAATCAGCCCCAGCATTTT.

This clonotype showed up many times. The chain has TRBV14 and TRBJ2-5, with D uncertain. Trimming took off 0 bases at V and 8 bases at J, with 13 bases between the two ends. CDR1 and CDR2 (germline): SGHDN, FVKESK. The CDR3 consists of 14 residues. DNA of the CDR3: TGTGCCAGCAGCCAAGATCTCATCCAAGGAACCCAGTACTTC. Translated: CASSQDLIQGTQYF.

This clonotype was seen ten or more times. J is TRBJ2-7 and V is TRBV12-3 or TRBV12-4, with D possibly TRBD2 on 7 matching bases. Trimming removed 4 bases at V and 2 bases at J, with 15 bases between. The CDR3 has 15 residues. The CDR3: CASSWRGGGTYEQYF. Written as DNA, the CDR3 is TGTGCCAGCAGTTGGAGGGGGGGCGGGACCTACGAGCAGTACTTC.

This clonotype was recorded many times. This chain joins TRBV6-2 or TRBV6-3 and TRBJ2-2; the D is unclear. The CDR3 contains 19 residues. The V gene lost 0 bases and the J gene lost 2 bases, with 19 bases spanning the gap. Germline CDR1 MNHEY, CDR2 SVGEGT. CDR3 sequence reads: CASSYSRLESNRNTGELFF. In nucleotides, the CDR3 is TGTGCCAGCAGTTACTCGCGGTTAGAGTCCAACCGAAACACCGGGGAGCTGTTTTTT.